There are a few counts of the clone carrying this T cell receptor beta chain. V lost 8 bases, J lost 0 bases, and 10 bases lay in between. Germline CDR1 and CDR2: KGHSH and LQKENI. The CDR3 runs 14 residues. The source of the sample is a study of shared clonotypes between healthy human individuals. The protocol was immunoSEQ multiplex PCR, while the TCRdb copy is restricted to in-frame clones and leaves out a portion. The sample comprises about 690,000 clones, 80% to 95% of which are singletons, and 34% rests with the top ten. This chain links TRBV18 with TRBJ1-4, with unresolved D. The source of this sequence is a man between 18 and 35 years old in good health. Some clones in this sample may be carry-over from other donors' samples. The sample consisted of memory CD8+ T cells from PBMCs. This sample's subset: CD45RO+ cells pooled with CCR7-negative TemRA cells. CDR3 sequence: CASAPYPTNEKLFF. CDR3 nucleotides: TGTGCCAGCGCCCCTTACCCAACTAATGAAAAACTGTTTTTT.